This T cell receptor (beta chain) was captured in a study of T cells in localized non-small cell lung cancer. Points from the study as a whole: Heterogeneity remains possible, as sequencing covered one tumor region only. T cell clonality was highest in uninvolved adjacent lung, above tumor.

Comment on this clone: The antigen remains unidentified.

Method: immunoSEQ multiplex PCR; TCRdb's copy keeps in-frame clones and lacks some. The sample has tens of thousands of clones, around 88% seen once. This receptor was taken from a man aged 40 to 70 with stage I lung adenocarcinoma. Here the sequenced sample was peripheral blood, taken before any cancer treatment.

The chain's CDR3 is CASSLPGFQETQYF. The CDR3 DNA is TGTGCCAGCAGCTTACCGGGCTTCCAAGAGACCCAGTACTTC. The chain combines TRBV7-2 with TRBJ2-5; unclear D gene. The CDR3 consists of 14 residues. Germline assignment: CDR1 SGHTA and CDR2 FQGNSA. Trimming cost V 2 bases and J 1 base, with 8 bases left between them. Looking up the rest from reference TRBV7-2 and TRBJ2-5 gives the full variable domain: GAGVSQSPSNKVTEKGKDVELRCDPISGHTALYWYRQSLGQGLEFLIYFQGNSAPDKSGLPSDRFSAERTGGSVSTLTIQRTQQEDSAVYLCASSLPGFQETQYFGPGTRLLVL.